A selection of T cell receptor beta chains follows, all from one sample in a study of blood T cell repertoires in COVID-19. Sequencing was performed with immunoSEQ multiplex PCR; in TCRdb, only in-frame clones are kept and a portion is missing. The sample lists 65,000 to 80,000 clones, more than 75% seen once, with about 30% in the top ten. The specimen was peripheral blood. These TCRs come from a human donor in a cohort sampled during active COVID-19. Both conserved end residues are part of each CDR3. D genes are given only for firm matches. Part of the rows lack a size; the others show once, few, many or a class for expanded clones.

v_call	j_call	clone_size	d_call	cdr3_nt	cdr3_aa
TRBV11-2	TRBJ1-3	.	.	TGTGCCAGCAGTCACGAGGGAAACACCATATATTTT	CASSHEGNTIYF
TRBV15	TRBJ2-1	.	.	TGTGCCACCAGCAGAGGGAAGGGGAGGAATGAGCAGTTCTTC	CATSRGKGRNEQFF
TRBV18	TRBJ1-2	.	.	TGTGCCAGCTCACCTCAGGGAAATCCTGACTATGGCTACACCTTC	CASSPQGNPDYGYTF
TRBV15	TRBJ1-2	.	.	TGTGCCACCAGCCCTCGGATTACGGGCTATGGCTACACCTTC	CATSPRITGYGYTF
TRBV2	TRBJ1-3	.	.	TGTGCCAGCAGTGAGAAAGGACAGATCTACTCTGGAAACACCATATATTTT	CASSEKGQIYSGNTIYF
TRBV28	TRBJ1-2	.	.	TGTGCCAGCAGTTTACTATCCCTAGGCTACACCTTC	CASSLLSLGYTF
TRBV7-2	TRBJ1-2	once	.	TGTGCCAGCAGCCACGGGTCACAGGAGGGCTACACCTTC	CASSHGSQEGYTF
TRBV7-2	TRBJ1-2	.	.	TGTGCCAGCAGCTTCGAGTTTAACTATGGCTACACCTTC	CASSFEFNYGYTF
TRBV6-5	TRBJ2-7	.	TRBD1	TGTGCCAGCAGCCCAGGGGGAACGTCCTACGAGCAGTACTTC	CASSPGGTSYEQYF
TRBV28	TRBJ2-7	.	TRBD2	TGTGCCAGCAGTCCCCTGGACGGGGGGACCTACGAGCAGTACTTC	CASSPLDGGTYEQYF
TRBV7-9	TRBJ2-7	.	TRBD1	TGTGCCAGTTCGGACAGGGGGATCTACGAGCAGTACTTC	CASSDRGIYEQYF
TRBV5-5	TRBJ1-6	few	TRBD1	TGTGCCAGCAGCCAGCAGGGGGCGCGGGATTCACCCCTCCACTTT	CASSQQGARDSPLHF
TRBV5-4	TRBJ1-1	few	.	TGTGCCAGTAAGCTTGGCGGGAGCATGAACACTGAAGCTTTCTTT	CASKLGGSMNTEAFF
TRBV7-8	TRBJ1-1	.	.	TGTGCCAGCAGCATACAAACCAGACACGGTTCTGAAGCTTTCTTT	CASSIQTRHGSEAFF
TRBV6-2/TRBV6-3	TRBJ1-3	.	TRBD1	TGTGCCAGCAGTTACCCGGGACAGTTCTCTGGAAACACCATATATTTT	CASSYPGQFSGNTIYF
TRBV30	TRBJ1-1	.	TRBD1	TGTGCCTGGAGTTTTGACAGGGCCACTGAAGCTTTCTTT	CAWSFDRATEAFF
TRBV12-3/TRBV12-4	TRBJ2-7	.	TRBD1	TGTGCCAGCAGTATACAGGGGACCTACGAGCAGTACTTC	CASSIQGTYEQYF
TRBV5-4	TRBJ2-1	.	.	TGTGCCAGCAGCTTAGACAGGAGCTCCTACAATGAGCAGTTCTTC	CASSLDRSSYNEQFF
TRBV23-1	TRBJ2-7	.	TRBD1	TGCGCCTATCTGGGGGCCGTGACAGGGGGCAACTACGAGCAGTACTTC	CAYLGAVTGGNYEQYF
TRBV5-8	TRBJ1-5	.	.	TGTGCCAGCAGCTCCAGGGGATATCAGCCCCAGCATTTT	CASSSRGYQPQHF
TRBV7-8	TRBJ1-2	.	.	TGTGCCAGCAGCTTAGGAGTCGGAGCATTATATGGCTACACCTTC	CASSLGVGALYGYTF
TRBV7-3	TRBJ2-2	.	TRBD2	TGTGCCAGCAGCTCCTCTTGGCGGGGGGTTGGGGAGCTGTTTTTT	CASSSSWRGVGELFF
TRBV15	TRBJ2-3	.	.	TGTGCCACCAGCAGAGCGGGGGTCCCCACAGATACGCAGTATTTT	CATSRAGVPTDTQYF
TRBV18	TRBJ2-5	.	TRBD2	TGTGCCAGCTCTTTAGGGACTAGCGGGGGTCTCCAAGGAGAGACCCAGTACTTC	CASSLGTSGGLQGETQYF
TRBV5-1	TRBJ2-5	few	.	TGCGCCAGCAGCTTGCGAACAGGGCTGGGAGAGACCCAGTACTTC	CASSLRTGLGETQYF
TRBV7-9	TRBJ2-4	.	.	TGTGCCAGCAGCTTTGACGGAGGCATTCAGTACTTC	CASSFDGGIQYF
TRBV5-1	TRBJ1-2	.	.	TGCGCCAGCACCTTTGACCCCGAGGAGGGCTACACCTTC	CASTFDPEEGYTF
TRBV6-5	TRBJ2-2	.	.	TGTGCCAGCAGACCTTGGACAAGGACCACCGGGGAGCTGTTTTTT	CASRPWTRTTGELFF
TRBV2	TRBJ2-2	.	.	TGTGCCAGCAGTCCGGGACATAACACCGGGGAGCTGTTTTTT	CASSPGHNTGELFF
TRBV9	TRBJ2-2	.	.	TGTGCCAGCAGCGGATACAGTTACACCGGGGAGCTGTTTTTT	CASSGYSYTGELFF
TRBV5-1	TRBJ1-2	.	.	TGCGCCAGCAGCTTGGCGGGATCGGGAGGCTACACCTTC	CASSLAGSGGYTF
TRBV10-3	TRBJ2-1	.	.	TGTGCCACCGCATCTAGCGACGAGCAGTTCTTC	CATASSDEQFF
TRBV29-1	TRBJ1-1	.	.	TGCAGCGCCAGGGTGGTTCGCACTGAAGCTTTCTTT	CSARVVRTEAFF